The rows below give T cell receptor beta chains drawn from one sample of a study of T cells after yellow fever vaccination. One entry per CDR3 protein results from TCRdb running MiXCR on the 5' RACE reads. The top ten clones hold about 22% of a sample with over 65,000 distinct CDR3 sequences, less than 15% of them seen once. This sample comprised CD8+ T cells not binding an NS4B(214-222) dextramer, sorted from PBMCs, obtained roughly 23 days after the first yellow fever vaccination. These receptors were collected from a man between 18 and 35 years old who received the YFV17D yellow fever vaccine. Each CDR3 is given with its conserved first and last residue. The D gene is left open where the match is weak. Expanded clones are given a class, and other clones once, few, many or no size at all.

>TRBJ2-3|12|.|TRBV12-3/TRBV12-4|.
TGTGCCAGCAACATGGGGGCTAATACGCAGTATTTT
CASNMGANTQYF
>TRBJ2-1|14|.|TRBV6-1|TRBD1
TGTGCCAGCAGTAAACAGGGGGCGCGGAATGAGCAGTTCTTC
CASSKQGARNEQFF
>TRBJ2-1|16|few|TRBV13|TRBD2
TGTGCCAGCAGCTCAGCGGGACTAGCGGCGTACAATGAGCAGTTCTTC
CASSSAGLAAYNEQFF
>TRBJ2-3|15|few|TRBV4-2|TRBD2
TGTGCCAGCAGCCCACTGACTAGCGGGGGCGATACGCAGTATTTT
CASSPLTSGGDTQYF
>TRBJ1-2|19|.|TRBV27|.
TGTGCCAGCAGTTTACTCGAAGCCCATGCCGAAACTCCGGGACGCGGCTACACCTTC
CASSLLEAHAETPGRGYTF
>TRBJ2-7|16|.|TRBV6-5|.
TGTGCCAGCAGTTACTCCGGTTTGGCAGGGAGATACGAGCAGTACTTC
CASSYSGLAGRYEQYF
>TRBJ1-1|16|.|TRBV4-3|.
TGCGCCAGCAGCCAAGATAGTAACCTCATGAACACTGAAGCTTTCTTT
CASSQDSNLMNTEAFF
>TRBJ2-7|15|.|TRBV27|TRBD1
TGTGCCAGCAGTTCTCGGACAGGGGGGTCCTACGAGCAGTACTTC
CASSSRTGGSYEQYF
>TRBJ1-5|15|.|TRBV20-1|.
TGCAGTGCTAGTGATGACAGGTATAGCAATCAGCCCCAGCATTTT
CSASDDRYSNQPQHF
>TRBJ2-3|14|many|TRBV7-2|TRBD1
TGTGCCAGCAGCTTAGGGACAGGGGGGGATACGCAGTATTTT
CASSLGTGGDTQYF
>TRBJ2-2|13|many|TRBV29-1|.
TGCAGCGTTGTAACGCTCAACACCGGGGAGCTGTTTTTT
CSVVTLNTGELFF
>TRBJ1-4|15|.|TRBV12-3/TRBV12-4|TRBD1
TGTGCCAGCACCCTCGCGGGACAGGGGAATGAAAAACTGTTTTTT
CASTLAGQGNEKLFF
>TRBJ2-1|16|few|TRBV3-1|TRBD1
TGTGCCAGCAGCCACCGGGACAGCAAGACCTACAATGAGCAGTTCTTC
CASSHRDSKTYNEQFF
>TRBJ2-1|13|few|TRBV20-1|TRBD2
TGCAGTGCCACCGGGACTACGAACAATGAGCAGTTCTTC
CSATGTTNNEQFF
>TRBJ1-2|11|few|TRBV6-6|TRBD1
TGTGCCAGCAGTCCTGGACAGGGAGGCACCTTC
CASSPGQGGTF
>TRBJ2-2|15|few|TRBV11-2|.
TGTGCCAGCAGCCTACCGGGACTCAACACCGGGGAGCTGTTTTTT
CASSLPGLNTGELFF
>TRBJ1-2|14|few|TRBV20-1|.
TGCAGTGCTAGACGCTCTACGGAAAACTATGGCTACACCTTC
CSARRSTENYGYTF
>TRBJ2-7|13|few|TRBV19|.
TGTGCCAGTAGTTGGCGGCCCTCCTACGAGCAGTACTTC
CASSWRPSYEQYF
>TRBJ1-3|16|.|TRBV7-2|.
TGTGCCAGCAGCCGAAGAGGCCCCGAGGGTGGAAACACCATATATTTT
CASSRRGPEGGNTIYF
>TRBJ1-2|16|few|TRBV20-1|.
TGCAGTGCTAGAAGTTTCTCGGACAGTGGGATCTATGGCTACACCTTC
CSARSFSDSGIYGYTF
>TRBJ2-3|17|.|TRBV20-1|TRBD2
TGCAGTGCTGTGTGGACTAGCGGGGGGCCGAACACAGATACGCAGTATTTT
CSAVWTSGGPNTDTQYF
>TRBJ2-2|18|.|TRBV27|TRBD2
TGTGCCAGCAGTTTATTCGGGCTAGCGGGGGGGTACACCGGGGAGCTGTTTTTT
CASSLFGLAGGYTGELFF
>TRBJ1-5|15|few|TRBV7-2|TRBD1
TGTGCCAGCAGCTCCGGGACAGGGCTCAATCAGCCCCAGCATTTT
CASSSGTGLNQPQHF
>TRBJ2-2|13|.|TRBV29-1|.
TGCAGCGTTATGGAGGTCGACACCGGGGAGCTGTTTTTT
CSVMEVDTGELFF
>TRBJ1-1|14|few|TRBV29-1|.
TGCAGCGTTGAAGATAGGTCTAGTGGACCTGAAGCTTTCTTT
CSVEDRSSGPEAFF
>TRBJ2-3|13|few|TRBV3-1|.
TGTGCCAGCAGCCATGACTTCACAGATACGCAGTATTTT
CASSHDFTDTQYF
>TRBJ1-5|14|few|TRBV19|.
TGTGCCAGTAGTAGTATGGCGGGATTTCAGCCCCAGCATTTT
CASSSMAGFQPQHF
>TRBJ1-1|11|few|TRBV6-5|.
TGTGCCAGCAGAACACGCACTGAAGCTTTCTTT
CASRTRTEAFF
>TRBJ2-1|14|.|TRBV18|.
TGTGCCAGCTCACCACGGGCAGGGTCGGATGAGCAGTTCTTC
CASSPRAGSDEQFF
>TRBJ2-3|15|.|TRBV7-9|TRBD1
TGTGCCAGCAGCCCAGGACAGGGGACAGCAGATACGCAGTATTTT
CASSPGQGTADTQYF
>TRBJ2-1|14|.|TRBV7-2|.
TGTGCCAGCAGCTTCAGGGTTTCGGGTCCTGAGCAGTTCTTC
CASSFRVSGPEQFF